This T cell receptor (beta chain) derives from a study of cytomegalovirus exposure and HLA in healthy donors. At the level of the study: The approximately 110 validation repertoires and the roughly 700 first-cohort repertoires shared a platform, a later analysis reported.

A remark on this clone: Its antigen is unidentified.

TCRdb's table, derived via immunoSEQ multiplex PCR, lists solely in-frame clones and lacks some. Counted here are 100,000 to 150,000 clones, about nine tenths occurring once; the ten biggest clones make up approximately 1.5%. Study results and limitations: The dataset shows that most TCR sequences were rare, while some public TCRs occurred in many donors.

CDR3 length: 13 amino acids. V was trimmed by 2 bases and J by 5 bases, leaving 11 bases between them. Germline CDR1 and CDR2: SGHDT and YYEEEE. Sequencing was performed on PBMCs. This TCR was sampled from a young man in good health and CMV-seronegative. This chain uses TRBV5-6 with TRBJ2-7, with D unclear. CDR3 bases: TGTGCCAGCAGCTTCAGTCTAGATGACGAGCAGTACTTC. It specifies CASSFSLDDEQYF.